Sequencing of this T cell receptor (beta chain) was carried out in a study of shared clonotypes between healthy human individuals. Original processing methods: Filtering of immunoSEQ junctional sequences could not match full-length read filtering. TCRdb's table, derived via immunoSEQ multiplex PCR, lists solely in-frame clones and lacks some. V and J calls and clone size are those listed in that table; D and trimming were worked out from the DNA. Among over a million clones listed, around 78% were seen once. Germline values: CDR1 SGHTA, CDR2 FQGTGA. This CDR3 has 16 amino acids. Losses at the gene ends were 0 bases for V and 4 bases for J; bases not matched to a gene: 6.

Sequences were obtained from memory CD4+ T cells from PBMCs. Regarding subset: CD45RA-negative fraction. The rearrangement links TRBV7-3 to TRBJ2-3; 8 nucleotides match TRBD2. This TCR was sampled from a man between 18 and 29 years old in good health. Some clones in this sample may be carry-over from other donors' samples. For the CDR3, the DNA is TGTGCCAGCAGCTTAACAGGGACTAGGGCCCCAGATACGCAGTATTTT. Amino acids: CASSLTGTRAPDTQYF.